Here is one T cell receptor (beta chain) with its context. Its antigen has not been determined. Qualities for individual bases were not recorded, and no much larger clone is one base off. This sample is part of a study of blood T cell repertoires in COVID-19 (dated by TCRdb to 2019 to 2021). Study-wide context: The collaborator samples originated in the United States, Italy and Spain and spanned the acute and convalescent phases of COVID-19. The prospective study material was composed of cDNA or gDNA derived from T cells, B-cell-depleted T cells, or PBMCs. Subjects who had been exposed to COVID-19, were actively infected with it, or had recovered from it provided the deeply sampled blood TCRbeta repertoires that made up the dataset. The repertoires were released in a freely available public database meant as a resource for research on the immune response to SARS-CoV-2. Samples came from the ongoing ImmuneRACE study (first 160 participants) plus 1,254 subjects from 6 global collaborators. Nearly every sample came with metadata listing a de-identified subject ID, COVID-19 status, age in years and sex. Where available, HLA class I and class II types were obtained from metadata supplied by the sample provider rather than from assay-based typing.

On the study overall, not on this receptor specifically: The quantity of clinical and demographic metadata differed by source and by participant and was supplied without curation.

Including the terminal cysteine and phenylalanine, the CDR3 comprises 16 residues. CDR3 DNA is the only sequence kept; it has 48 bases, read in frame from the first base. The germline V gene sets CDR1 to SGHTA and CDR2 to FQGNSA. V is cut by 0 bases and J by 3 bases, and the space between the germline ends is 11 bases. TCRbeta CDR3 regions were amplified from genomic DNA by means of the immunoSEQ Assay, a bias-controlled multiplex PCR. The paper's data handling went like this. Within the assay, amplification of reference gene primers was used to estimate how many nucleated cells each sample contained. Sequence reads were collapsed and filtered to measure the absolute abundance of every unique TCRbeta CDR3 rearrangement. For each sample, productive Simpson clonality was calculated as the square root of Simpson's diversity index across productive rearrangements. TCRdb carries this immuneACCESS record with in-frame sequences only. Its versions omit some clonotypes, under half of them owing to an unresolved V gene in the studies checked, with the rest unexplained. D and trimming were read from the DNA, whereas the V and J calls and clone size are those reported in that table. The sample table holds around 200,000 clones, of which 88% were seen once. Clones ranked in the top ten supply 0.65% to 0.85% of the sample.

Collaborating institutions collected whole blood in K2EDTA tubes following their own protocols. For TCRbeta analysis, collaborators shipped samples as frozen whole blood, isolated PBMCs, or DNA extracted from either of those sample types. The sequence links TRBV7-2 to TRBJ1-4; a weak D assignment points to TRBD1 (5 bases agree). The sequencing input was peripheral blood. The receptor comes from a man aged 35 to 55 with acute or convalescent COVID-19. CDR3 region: CASSLAPTGSNEKLFF. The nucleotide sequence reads TGTGCCAGCAGCTTAGCCCCAACAGGCTCTAATGAAAAACTGTTTTTT. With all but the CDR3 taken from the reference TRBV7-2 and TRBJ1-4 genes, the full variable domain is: GAGVSQSPSNKVTEKGKDVELRCDPISGHTALYWYRQSLGQGLEFLIYFQGNSAPDKSGLPSDRFSAERTGGSVSTLTIQRTQQEDSAVYLCASSLAPTGSNEKLFFGSGTQLSVL.